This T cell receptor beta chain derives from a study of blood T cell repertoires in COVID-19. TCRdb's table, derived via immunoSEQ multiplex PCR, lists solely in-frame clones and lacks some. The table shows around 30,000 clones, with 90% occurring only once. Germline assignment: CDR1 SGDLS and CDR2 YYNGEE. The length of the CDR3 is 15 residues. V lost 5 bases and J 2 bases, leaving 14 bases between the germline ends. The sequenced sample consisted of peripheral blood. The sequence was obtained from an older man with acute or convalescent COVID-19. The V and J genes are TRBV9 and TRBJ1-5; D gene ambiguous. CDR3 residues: CASSPYGNGNQPQHF. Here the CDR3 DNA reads TGTGCCAGCAGTCCGTACGGTAACGGCAATCAGCCCCAGCATTTT. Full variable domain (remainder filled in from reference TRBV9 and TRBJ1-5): DSGVTQTPKHLITATGQRVTLRCSPRSGDLSVYWYQQSLDQGLQFLIQYYNGEERAKGNILERFSAQQFPDLHSELNLSSLELGDSALYFCASSPYGNGNQPQHFGDGTRLSIL.